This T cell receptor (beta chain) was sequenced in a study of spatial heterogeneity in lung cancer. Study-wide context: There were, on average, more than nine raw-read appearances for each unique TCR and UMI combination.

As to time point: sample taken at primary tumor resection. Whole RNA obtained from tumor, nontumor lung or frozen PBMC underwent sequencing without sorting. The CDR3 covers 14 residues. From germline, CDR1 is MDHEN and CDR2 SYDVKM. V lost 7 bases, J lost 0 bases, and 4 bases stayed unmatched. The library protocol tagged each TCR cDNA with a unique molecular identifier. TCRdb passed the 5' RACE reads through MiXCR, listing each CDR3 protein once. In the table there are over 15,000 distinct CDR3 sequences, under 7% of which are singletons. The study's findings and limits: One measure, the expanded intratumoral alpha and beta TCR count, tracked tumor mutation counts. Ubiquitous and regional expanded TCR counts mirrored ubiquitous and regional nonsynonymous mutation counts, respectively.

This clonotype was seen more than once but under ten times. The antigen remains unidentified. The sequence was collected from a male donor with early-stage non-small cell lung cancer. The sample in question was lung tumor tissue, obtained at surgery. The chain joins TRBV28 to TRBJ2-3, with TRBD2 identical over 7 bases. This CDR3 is CASKRRGSTDTQYF. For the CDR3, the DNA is TGTGCCAGCAAAAGGCGGGGGAGCACAGATACGCAGTATTTT.